These 30 T cell receptor beta chains were sequenced from one sample in a study of radiotherapy plus CTLA-4 blockade in lung cancer. TCRdb's copy holds only in-frame clones and misses some; the assay was immunoSEQ multiplex PCR. The table includes roughly 32,000 clones, 70% detected once. The sample consisted of peripheral blood, taken from a patient treated with radiotherapy plus ipilimumab. The receptors originated from a human donor with non-small cell lung cancer who had stable disease on radiotherapy plus ipilimumab.

The chain employs TRBV9 and TRBJ1-1, with D possibly TRBD1 on 5 matching bases. CDR3 length: 15 amino acids. Germline loops: CDR1 SGDLS, CDR2 YYNGEE. Trimming stripped 1 base from V and 3 bases from J, with 13 bases between. CDR3 in DNA: TGTGCCAGCAGCGTAAGCGGGGGAGGGGACACTGAAGCTTTCTTT. Translated, it gives CASSVSGGGDTEAFF. The full variable domain, with the rest looked up from reference TRBV9 and TRBJ1-1, is DSGVTQTPKHLITATGQRVTLRCSPRSGDLSVYWYQQSLDQGLQFLIQYYNGEERAKGNILERFSAQQFPDLHSELNLSSLELGDSALYFCASSVSGGGDTEAFFGQGTRLTVV.

This clone came up once. The V gene is TRBV14, the J gene TRBJ2-1, with a weak D call TRBD1 (6 bases). Germline CDR1 is SGHDN and CDR2 is FVKESK. The CDR3 consists of 12 residues. Between the trimmed V and J ends, which lost 10 bases and 7 bases, there was a span of 14 bases. CDR3 loop: CATGQLGNEQFF. In DNA form, the CDR3 reads TGTGCCACCGGACAGTTAGGGAATGAGCAGTTCTTC.

V usage is TRBV11-3 and J usage is TRBJ2-7; 11 bases map to TRBD2. Germline CDR1 and CDR2: SGHNT and YENEEA. This CDR3 has 16 amino acids. V shed 3 bases and J 4 bases; nucleotides not matched to a gene: 8. The CDR3 DNA is TGTGCCAGCAGCTTGGATACTAGCGGGAGTGGATACGAGCAGTACTTC. This gives the protein CASSLDTSGSGYEQYF.

A single count supports this clone. The rearrangement uses TRBV5-1 and TRBJ2-1, with no clear D. V was cut by 3 bases and J by 4 bases, with 14 bases left in between. CDR1 SGHRS and CDR2 YFSETQ come from the germline V gene. CDR3 length equals 15 residues. CDR3 nucleotides: TGCGCCAGCAGCTCAGCCCCCGAACAATACAATGAGCAGTTCTTC. It translates to CASSSAPEQYNEQFF. Full variable domain (outside the CDR3, taken from reference TRBV5-1 and TRBJ2-1): KAGVTQTPRYLIKTRGQQVTLSCSPISGHRSVSWYQQTPGQGLQFLFEYFSETQRNKGNFPGRFSGRQFSNSRSEMNVSTLELGDSALYLCASSSAPEQYNEQFFGPGTRLTVL.

This rearrangement joins TRBV18 to TRBJ2-5; tentatively, D is TRBD2 (7 bases). Judging by the DNA end, TRBJ2-7 fits better; the J call may be wrong. CDR3 length: 13 residues. Germline V CDR1 and CDR2: KGHSH, LQKENI. CDR3 sequence (DNA): TGTGCCAGCTCACCGGGGGGGCAGGGCGAGCAGTACTTC. It specifies CASSPGGQGEQYF.

The CDR3 DNA is TGTGCCTGGAGCCCTGGTCGTGGGGGTAACACTGAAGCTTTCTTT. This gives the protein CAWSPGRGGNTEAFF. The V call is TRBV30, the J call TRBJ1-1; tentative D call: TRBD1 (5 bases). V was pared by 3 bases and J by 2 bases, with 16 bases between. The CDR3 is made up of 15 amino acids. Germline loops: CDR1 GTSNPN, CDR2 SVGIG (reference sequence).

V is TRBV7-6 and J is TRBJ2-1, with D tentatively TRBD1 (6 bases). The V end was cut by 4 bases, the J end by 1 base, with 8 bases between. CDR3 length: 14 amino acids. CDR1 is SGHVS, CDR2 FNYEAQ, per germline. The CDR3 DNA is TGTGCCAGCAGCTCGCAGGGGTCCTACAATGAGCAGTTCTTC. Its translation is CASSSQGSYNEQFF.

This clone was detected only once. This chain joins TRBV28 and TRBJ1-3, with 9 nucleotides matching TRBD1. Germline CDR1 is MDHEN and CDR2 is SYDVKM. CDR3 length: 16 residues. J was trimmed by 2 bases and V by 6 bases; bases with no gene match: 8. The CDR3 protein is CASRLQGALTGNTIYF. CDR3 DNA sequence: TGTGCCAGCAGGTTACAGGGGGCGCTTACTGGAAACACCATATATTTT.

The chain recombines TRBV5-6 with TRBJ1-2, with D maybe TRBD1 (6 bases). Trimming cost V 4 bases and J 4 bases, with 14 bases left between them. CDR1 is SGHDT and CDR2 is YYEEEE in the germline V gene. The CDR3 is 14 residues long. Here the CDR3 reads CASSLTTGGYGYTF. The CDR3 coding sequence is TGTGCCAGCAGCCTGACGACAGGAGGCTATGGCTACACCTTC. Complete variable domain (other parts from reference TRBV5-6 and TRBJ1-2): DAGVTQSPTHLIKTRGQQVTLRCSPKSGHDTVSWYQQALGQGPQFIFQYYEEEERQRGNFPDRFSGHQFPNYSSELNVNALLLGDSALYLCASSLTTGGYGYTFGSGTRLTVV.

This chain links TRBV9 with TRBJ2-5, with D unresolved. The CDR3 is made up of 15 amino acids. The germline V and J ends were trimmed by 1 base and 1 base, with 11 bases remaining between them. The V gene's germline CDR1 is SGDLS and CDR2 YYNGEE. CDR3 amino acids: CASSVLSDGQETQYF. The CDR3 DNA reads TGTGCCAGCAGCGTACTAAGTGACGGCCAAGAGACCCAGTACTTC.

The chain uses TRBV12-2 and TRBJ1-5. TRBV12-2 is tagged as a pseudogene. CDR3 length: 15 amino acids. The CDR3 region is CASRLTPRGNQPQHF. Here the CDR3 DNA reads TGTGCAAGTCGACTGACACCCCGGGGAAATCAGCCCCAGCATTTT.

The rearrangement links TRBV12-5 to TRBJ2-7, with TRBD2 identical over 12 bases. Trimming cost V 5 bases and J 8 bases; bases outside gene matches: 4. The germline gives CDR1 LGHNT, CDR2 FRNRAP. The CDR3 has 13 amino acids. CDR3 region: CASGPGLAGKQYF. The CDR3, as DNA: TGTGCTAGTGGTCCAGGACTAGCGGGAAAGCAGTACTTC.

The chain has TRBV28 and TRBJ2-7, with 11 positions matching TRBD2. V was pared by 8 bases and J by 3 bases, with 9 bases of the junction left unmatched. Germline CDR1 MDHEN, CDR2 SYDVKM. The CDR3 is 15 residues long. The CDR3 region has the DNA TGTGCCAGCCTCCCCGGGACTAGCGGAAACTACGAGCAGTACTTC. It specifies CASLPGTSGNYEQYF.

The chain carries TRBV2 and TRBJ2-5; D possibly corresponds to TRBD2 (6 bases). V was cut by 7 bases and J by 3 bases, with 18 bases left in between. Germline CDR1 reads SNHLY; CDR2 reads FYNNEI. The CDR3 covers 15 residues. DNA of the CDR3: TGTGCCAGCATCTTGAGCGGGCCTAACGAAGAGACCCAGTACTTC. Translation: CASILSGPNEETQYF.

This chain uses TRBV5-1 with TRBJ2-3, with 8 bases aligning to TRBD1. Per germline, CDR1 SGHRS and CDR2 YFSETQ. J gave up 2 bases and V 2 bases, and 7 bases lay outside the gene matches. The CDR3 spans 16 residues. The CDR3 spells CASSFQGAAPTDTQYF. CDR3 in DNA: TGCGCCAGCAGCTTCCAGGGGGCCGCCCCCACAGATACGCAGTATTTT. Based on the CDR3 plus reference TRBV5-1 and TRBJ2-3, the full variable domain is KAGVTQTPRYLIKTRGQQVTLSCSPISGHRSVSWYQQTPGQGLQFLFEYFSETQRNKGNFPGRFSGRQFSNSRSEMNVSTLELGDSALYLCASSFQGAAPTDTQYFGPGTRLTVL.

This chain connects TRBV14 to TRBJ2-7, with TRBD2 matching over 8 bases. The CDR3 is 15 residues long. The trim removed 1 base at V and 3 bases at J, leaving 5 bases unmatched. The germline V gene encodes CDR1 SGHDN and CDR2 FVKESK. The CDR3 is CASSQAVAGIYEQYF. In DNA form, the CDR3 reads TGTGCCAGCAGCCAAGCGGTAGCGGGAATCTACGAGCAGTACTTC.

This clone turned up a few times. The chain links TRBV7-8 to TRBJ2-3; D is possibly TRBD1 (5 bases). V was trimmed by 0 bases and J by 5 bases, leaving 12 bases between them. The CDR3 runs 15 residues. Germline loops: CDR1 SGHVS, CDR2 FQNEAQ. This CDR3 is CASSLAGQGKDTQYF. The DNA for the CDR3 is TGTGCCAGCAGCTTAGCCGGGCAGGGTAAAGATACGCAGTATTTT.

V gene TRBV5-1 combines with J gene TRBJ2-3, with D hard to call. V was cut by 2 bases and J by 6 bases, with 10 bases left in between. The CDR3 contains 13 residues. Germline-derived CDR1 and CDR2 are SGHRS and YFSETQ. CDR3 coding DNA: TGCGCCAGCAGCTTAGATGCATTGGATACGCAGTATTTT. It yields the protein CASSLDALDTQYF.

CDR3 sequence reads: CASSSPSWSGSAQETQYF. The DNA of the CDR3 is TGTGCCAGCAGCTCGCCGTCTTGGAGCGGGAGCGCCCAAGAGACCCAGTACTTC. This rearrangement joins TRBV7-2 to TRBJ2-5; 8 positions agree with TRBD2. This CDR3 is 18 amino acids long. CDR1 SGHTA and CDR2 FQGNSA come from the germline V gene. V lost 4 bases to trimming and J lost 1 base; unmatched junction nucleotides: 14.

J is TRBJ1-2 and V is TRBV7-9; 12 positions agree with TRBD1. Germline-derived CDR1 and CDR2 are SEHNR and FQNEAQ (reference sequence). The ends lost 2 bases at V and 3 bases at J; junction bases unmatched: 10. The CDR3 runs to 18 residues. The CDR3 reads CASSLNRDRGPGDYGYTF. In nucleotides, the CDR3 is TGTGCCAGCAGCTTAAACCGGGACAGGGGGCCGGGGGACTATGGCTACACCTTC.

The chain recombines TRBV6-1 with TRBJ1-2; tentative D call: TRBD1 (6 bases). Trimming took off 6 bases at V and 6 bases at J, with 14 bases between the two ends. This CDR3 comprises 13 residues. Germline assignment: CDR1 MNHNS and CDR2 SASEGT. CDR3 sequence: CASRAGDLDGYTF. DNA for the CDR3: TGTGCCAGCAGGGCAGGGGACCTGGATGGCTACACCTTC.

V and J are TRBV6-6 and TRBJ2-1; D might be TRBD1 (5 bases). The CDR3 sequence is 14 residues long. V dropped 0 bases and J dropped 5 bases, with 8 bases sitting between them. Germline CDR1 and CDR2: MNHNY and SVGAGI (reference sequence). DNA for the CDR3: TGTGCCAGCAGTTACTCGAAAGGGGACAATGAGCAGTTCTTC. Protein: CASSYSKGDNEQFF.

V gene TRBV7-6 combines with J gene TRBJ2-1; 9 nucleotides agree with TRBD2. CDR3 length: 16 amino acids. The ends lost 2 bases at V and 7 bases at J; junction bases unmatched: 9. Germline lookup yields CDR1 SGHVS and CDR2 FNYEAQ. In nucleotides, the CDR3 is TGTGCCAGCAGCTTACTGCGGGAGGGCCAGGGAAATGAGCAGTTCTTC. Translated: CASSLLREGQGNEQFF. Full variable domain (outside the CDR3, taken from reference TRBV7-6 and TRBJ2-1): GAGVSQSPRYKVTKRGQDVALRCDPISGHVSLYWYRQALGQGPEFLTYFNYEAQQDKSGLPNDRFSAERPEGSISTLTIQRTEQRDSAMYRCASSLLREGQGNEQFFGPGTRLTVL.

Details on this clone: A read error may account for a junction end that differs from germline. The chain recombines TRBV7-7 with TRBJ2-1; the match to TRBD2 covers 8 bases. Germline V gene lookup returns CDR1 SSHAT and CDR2 FNYEAQ (reference sequence). This CDR3 region has 15 residues. DNA of the CDR3: TGTGCTAGCAGCTTAGGAGCGGGAGTGAACAATGAGCAGTTCTTC. This codes for CASSLGAGVNNEQFF. The full variable domain, its missing parts supplied by reference TRBV7-7 and TRBJ2-1, is GAGVSQSPRYKVTKRGQDVTLRCDPISSHATLYWYQQALGQGPEFLTYFNYEAQPDKSGLPSDRFSAERPEGSISTLTIQRTEQRDSAMYRCASSLGAGVNNEQFFGPGTRLTVL.

This clone was counted a few times. The chain carries TRBV6-5 and TRBJ1-2; possibly TRBD1 for D (6 bases). Looked up from germline, CDR1 is MNHEY and CDR2 is SVGAGI. The ends were cut back, 6 bases at V and 7 bases at J, with 12 bases in the middle. This CDR3 spans 12 amino acids. In DNA form, the CDR3 reads TGTGCCAGCAGCCTACAGGGCCGTGGCTACACCTTC. Encoded protein: CASSLQGRGYTF.

The chain recombines TRBV4-1 with TRBJ1-1; D not resolved. V shed 6 bases and J shed 2 bases, with 16 bases lying between them. CDR3 length equals 15 residues. CDR1 MGHRA and CDR2 YSYEKL come from the germline V gene. CDR3 residues: CASSRIPEGNTEAFF. The CDR3 bases are TGCGCCAGCAGTCGAATACCCGAGGGTAACACTGAAGCTTTCTTT.

The rearrangement links TRBV5-1 to TRBJ1-1; maybe TRBD1 (5 bases). Germline CDR1 reads SGHRS; CDR2 reads YFSETQ. Deletions cut 1 base from V and 1 base from J, with 20 bases between. This CDR3 spans 18 amino acids. The CDR3 loop reads CASSLTSVRDFGNTEAFF. The CDR3 nucleotides read TGCGCCAGCAGCTTGACGTCGGTCAGGGACTTTGGGAACACTGAAGCTTTCTTT.

In its sample, this clone was seen a few times. The genes are TRBV2 and TRBJ1-1, with TRBD1 matching over 7 bases. V dropped 6 bases and J dropped 2; count of bases not matched to a gene: 6. Germline assignment: CDR1 SNHLY and CDR2 FYNNEI. The CDR3 has 14 residues. CDR3 protein: CASRVRQGNTEAFF. In DNA, the CDR3 is TGTGCCAGCAGGGTAAGACAGGGCAACACTGAAGCTTTCTTT.

The V and J genes are TRBV5-1 and TRBJ2-5; 12 nucleotides line up with TRBD2. The germline CDR1 and CDR2 sequences are SGHRS and YFSETQ. The ends lost 3 bases at V and 3 bases at J; junction bases unmatched: 3. The CDR3 covers 15 residues. Here the CDR3 DNA reads TGCGCCAGCAGCTGGAGACTAGCGGGAGAAGAGACCCAGTACTTC. This translates into CASSWRLAGEETQYF.

This chain uses TRBV6-5 with TRBJ2-3; a weak D match, TRBD1 (5 bases). The CDR3 contains 15 residues. Between the trimmed V and J ends, which lost 1 base and 0 bases, there was a span of 8 bases. Germline loops: CDR1 MNHEY, CDR2 SVGAGI. The CDR3 DNA reads as TGTGCCAGCAGTTACTTGACAGCTAGCACAGATACGCAGTATTTT. Its protein product is CASSYLTASTDTQYF.